Listed here are 12 T cell receptor beta chains from one sample, sequenced in a study of radiotherapy plus CTLA-4 blockade in lung cancer. TCRdb's table, derived via immunoSEQ multiplex PCR, lists solely in-frame clones and lacks some. The sample contains 45,000 to 60,000 clones, 79% of which appear only once. Sequenced material: peripheral blood, taken from a patient treated with radiotherapy plus ipilimumab. The receptors come from a human donor with non-small cell lung cancer who had a complete response to radiotherapy plus ipilimumab.

V and J are TRBV7-2 and TRBJ1-2; 7 bases fit TRBD1. This CDR3 has 17 residues. The trim removed 4 bases at V and 6 bases at J, leaving 17 bases unmatched. Germline values: CDR1 SGHTA, CDR2 FQGNSA. The CDR3 loop is CASSSSSGTEIGDGYTF. CDR3 bases: TGTGCCAGCAGCTCCTCCTCAGGGACAGAAATTGGTGATGGCTACACCTTC.

This clone was observed once. V gene TRBV30 combines with J gene TRBJ1-3, with D uncertain. This CDR3 contains 13 residues. Trimming removed 3 bases from V and 2 bases from J, with 8 bases in between. In germline, CDR1 is GTSNPN, CDR2 SVGIG (reference sequence). CDR3 region: CAWRQSPGNTIYF. In nucleotides, the CDR3 is TGTGCCTGGAGGCAGTCACCTGGAAACACCATATATTTT.

The V gene is TRBV6-5, the J gene TRBJ2-5; 9 nucleotides align to TRBD1. This CDR3 has 15 amino acids. Trimming at V came to 5 bases and at J to 4 bases, leaving 8 bases not matched to a gene. Germline CDR1 is MNHEY and CDR2 is SVGAGI. The CDR3 reads CASSATGGARETQYF. In DNA, the CDR3 is TGTGCCAGCAGTGCGACAGGGGGTGCGCGAGAGACCCAGTACTTC.

J is TRBJ2-5 and V is TRBV10-3, with no clear D. V lost 0 bases to trimming and J lost 5 bases, with 4 bases between them. The CDR3 has 12 residues. Germline CDR1 is ENHRY and CDR2 is SYGVKD. CDR3 DNA: TGTGCCATCAGTGAGTCGGCCGAGACCCAGTACTTC. Protein sequence: CAISESAETQYF.

The J gene is TRBJ1-5, the V gene TRBV4-1; 9 nucleotides match TRBD1. This CDR3 comprises 15 residues. The V and J ends lost 4 bases and 6 bases, in that order; junction bases with no gene match: 7. Per germline, CDR1 MGHRA and CDR2 YSYEKL. CDR3 bases: TGCGCCAGCAGCCCAGGGACAGGGACGGGTCAGCCCCAGCATTTT. It encodes CASSPGTGTGQPQHF.

The rearrangement joins TRBV6-1 to TRBJ2-5; D remains ambiguous. CDR1 is MNHNS, CDR2 SASEGT, per germline. The CDR3 is 14 residues long. V was clipped by 1 base and J by 2 bases, with 8 bases between them. The CDR3 nucleotides are TGTGCCAGCAGTGAAGTGGTCAGACAAGAGACCCAGTACTTC. Its protein is CASSEVVRQETQYF.

The chain links TRBV2 to TRBJ2-7; D is ambiguous. From germline, CDR1 is SNHLY and CDR2 FYNNEI. The CDR3 is 14 residues long. Trimming shortened V by 0 bases and J by 4 bases, and 10 bases separated the two germline ends. CDR3 sequence reads: CASSEARGLYEQYV. As DNA, the CDR3 is TGTGCCAGCAGTGAAGCGCGAGGTCTTTACGAGCAGTACGTC.

This clone occurred once. The V call is TRBV5-1, the J call TRBJ2-5; D gene ambiguous. The germline CDR1 and CDR2 sequences are SGHRS and YFSETQ. This CDR3 is 11 amino acids long. V lost 2 bases and J lost 5, with 4 bases in between. CDR3 sequence: CASSFPETQYF. CDR3 coding DNA: TGCGCCAGCAGCTTTCCGGAGACCCAGTACTTC.

The gene calls are TRBV11-2 and TRBJ2-5, with 12 bases aligning to TRBD1. With 8 bases clipped from V and 4 bases from J, the junction kept 5 bases outside the gene matches. Germline CDR1 and CDR2: SGHAT and FQNNGV. This CDR3 is 14 amino acids long. The CDR3: CASERDRGRETQYF. The CDR3 DNA reads TGTGCCAGCGAACGGGACAGGGGGCGAGAGACCCAGTACTTC. Full variable domain (missing parts from reference TRBV11-2 and TRBJ2-5): EAGVAQSPRYKIIEKRQSVAFWCNPISGHATLYWYQQILGQGPKLLIQFQNNGVVDDSQLPKDRFSAERLKGVDSTLKIQPAKLEDSAVYLCASERDRGRETQYFGPGTRLLVL.

This clone was seen more than once but under ten times. The chain uses TRBV2 and TRBJ2-3; 7 positions match TRBD1. The trim removed 6 bases at V and 0 bases at J, leaving 6 bases unmatched. Germline values: CDR1 SNHLY, CDR2 FYNNEI. This CDR3 comprises 15 residues. The CDR3 is CASRVGQASTDTQYF. CDR3 DNA sequence: TGTGCCAGCAGGGTCGGACAGGCTAGCACAGATACGCAGTATTTT. The full variable domain, its missing parts supplied by reference TRBV2 and TRBJ2-3, is EPEVTQTPSHQVTQMGQEVILRCVPISNHLYFYWYRQILGQKVEFLVSFYNNEISEKSEIFDDQFSVERPDGSNFTLKIRSTKLEDSAMYFCASRVGQASTDTQYFGPGTRLTVL.

The rearrangement links TRBV4-1 to TRBJ1-5; D ambiguous. The length of the CDR3 is 13 residues. The V and J ends lost 5 bases and 3 bases respectively, with 8 bases between them. Germline CDR1 and CDR2: MGHRA and YSYEKL. In DNA form, the CDR3 reads TGCGCCAGCAGCGTGAGGGTCAATCAGCCCCAGCATTTT. Translating it yields CASSVRVNQPQHF.

V and J are TRBV5-6 and TRBJ2-3; TRBD2 aligns across 8 bases. V was clipped by 6 bases and J by 3 bases; unmatched bases: 6. CDR1 SGHDT and CDR2 YYEEEE come from the germline V gene. The length of the CDR3 is 14 residues. The CDR3 here is CASTGLAETDTQYF. CDR3 bases: TGTGCCAGCACAGGACTAGCAGAAACAGATACGCAGTATTTT.